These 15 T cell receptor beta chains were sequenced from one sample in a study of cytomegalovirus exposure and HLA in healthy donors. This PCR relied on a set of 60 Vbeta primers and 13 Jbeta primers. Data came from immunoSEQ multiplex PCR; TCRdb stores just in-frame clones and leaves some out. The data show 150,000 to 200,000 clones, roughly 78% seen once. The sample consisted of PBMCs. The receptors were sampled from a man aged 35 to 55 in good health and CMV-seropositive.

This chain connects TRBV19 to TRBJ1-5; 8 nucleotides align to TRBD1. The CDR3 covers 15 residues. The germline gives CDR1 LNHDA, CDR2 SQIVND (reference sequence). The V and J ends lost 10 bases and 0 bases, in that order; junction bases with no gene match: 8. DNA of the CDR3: TGTGCCACCTCCGGGACAGGTTATAGCAATCAGCCCCAGCATTTT. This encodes CATSGTGYSNQPQHF.

The CDR3 here is CASSPTIRDNPNQPQHF. CDR3 nucleotide sequence: TGTGCCAGCAGCCCAACGATTCGGGACAACCCTAATCAGCCCCAGCATTTT. The rearrangement uses TRBV7-8 and TRBJ1-5; a possible D gene is TRBD1 (6 bases). The CDR3 is made up of 17 amino acids. Trimming left V 5 bases short and J 4 bases short, with 21 bases between. Germline assignment: CDR1 SGHVS and CDR2 FQNEAQ.

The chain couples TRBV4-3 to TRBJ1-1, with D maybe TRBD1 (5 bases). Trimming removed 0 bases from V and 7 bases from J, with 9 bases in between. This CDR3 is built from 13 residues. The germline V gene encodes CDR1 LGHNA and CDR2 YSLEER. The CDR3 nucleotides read TGCGCCAGCAGCCAAGAGCCGGGGGGTGAAGCTTTCTTT. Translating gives CASSQEPGGEAFF.

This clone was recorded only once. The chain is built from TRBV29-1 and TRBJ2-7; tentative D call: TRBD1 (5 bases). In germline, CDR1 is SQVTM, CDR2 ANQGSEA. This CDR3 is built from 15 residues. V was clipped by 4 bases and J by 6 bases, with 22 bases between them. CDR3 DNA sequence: TGCAGCGTTGTGTCCACCTCCCAGGGTCTGAGCGAGCAGTACTTC. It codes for CSVVSTSQGLSEQYF.

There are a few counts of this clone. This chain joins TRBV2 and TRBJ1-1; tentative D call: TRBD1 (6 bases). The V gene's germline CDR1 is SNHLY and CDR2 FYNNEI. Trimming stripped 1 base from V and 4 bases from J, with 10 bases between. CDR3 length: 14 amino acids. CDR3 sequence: CASSEDRAATEAFF. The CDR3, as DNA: TGTGCCAGCAGTGAAGACAGGGCGGCCACTGAAGCTTTCTTT.

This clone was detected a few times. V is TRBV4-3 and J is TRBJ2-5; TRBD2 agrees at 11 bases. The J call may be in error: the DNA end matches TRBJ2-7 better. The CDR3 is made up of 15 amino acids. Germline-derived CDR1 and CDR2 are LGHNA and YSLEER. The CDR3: CASSQDLAGGYEQYF. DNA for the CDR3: TGCGCCAGCAGCCAAGATCTAGCGGGGGGTTACGAGCAGTACTTC.

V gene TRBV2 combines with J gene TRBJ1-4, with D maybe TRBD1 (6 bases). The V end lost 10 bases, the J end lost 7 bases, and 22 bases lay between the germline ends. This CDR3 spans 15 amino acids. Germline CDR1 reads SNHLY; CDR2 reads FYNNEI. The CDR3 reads CATLGVRGLGEKLFF. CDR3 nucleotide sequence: TGTGCCACGCTCGGCGTCAGGGGCCTCGGTGAAAAACTGTTTTTT.

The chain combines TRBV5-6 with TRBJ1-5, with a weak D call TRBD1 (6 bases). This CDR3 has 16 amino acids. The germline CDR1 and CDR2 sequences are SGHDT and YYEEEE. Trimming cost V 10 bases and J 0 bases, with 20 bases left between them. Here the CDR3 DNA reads TGTGCCTCTCTACAGGGTGCCCATAATAGCAATCAGCCCCAGCATTTT. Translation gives CASLQGAHNSNQPQHF.

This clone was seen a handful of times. The CDR3 DNA is TGTGCCAGCAGTTACTTGGGACAGGGGGGACACGAGCAGTACTTC. Its translation is CASSYLGQGGHEQYF. The chain recombines TRBV11-3 with TRBJ2-7, with 11 bases lining up with TRBD1. CDR3 length: 15 residues. Germline V CDR1 and CDR2: SGHNT, YENEEA. V shed 6 bases, J shed 5 bases, and the junction held 9 bases outside the gene matches.

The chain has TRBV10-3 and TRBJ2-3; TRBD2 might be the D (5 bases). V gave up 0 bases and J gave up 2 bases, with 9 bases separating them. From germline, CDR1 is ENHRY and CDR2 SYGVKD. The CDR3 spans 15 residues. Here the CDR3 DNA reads TGTGCCATCAGTGAGTCGTCGGGAAACACAGATACGCAGTATTTT. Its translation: CAISESSGNTDTQYF.

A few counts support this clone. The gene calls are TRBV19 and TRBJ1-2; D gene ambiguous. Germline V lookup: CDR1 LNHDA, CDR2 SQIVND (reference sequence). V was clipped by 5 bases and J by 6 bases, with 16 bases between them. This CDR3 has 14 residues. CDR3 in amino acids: CASSFRENWDGYTF. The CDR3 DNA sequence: TGTGCCAGTAGTTTTAGGGAGAATTGGGATGGCTACACCTTC.

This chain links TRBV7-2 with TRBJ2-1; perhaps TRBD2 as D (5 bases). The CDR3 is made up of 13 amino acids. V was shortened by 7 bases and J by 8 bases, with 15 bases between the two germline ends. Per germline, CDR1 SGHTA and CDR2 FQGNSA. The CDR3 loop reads CASTLLEAHEQFF. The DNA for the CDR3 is TGTGCCAGCACCCTCCTGGAGGCACATGAGCAGTTCTTC. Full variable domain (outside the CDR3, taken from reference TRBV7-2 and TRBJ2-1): GAGVSQSPSNKVTEKGKDVELRCDPISGHTALYWYRQSLGQGLEFLIYFQGNSAPDKSGLPSDRFSAERTGGSVSTLTIQRTQQEDSAVYLCASTLLEAHEQFFGPGTRLTVL.

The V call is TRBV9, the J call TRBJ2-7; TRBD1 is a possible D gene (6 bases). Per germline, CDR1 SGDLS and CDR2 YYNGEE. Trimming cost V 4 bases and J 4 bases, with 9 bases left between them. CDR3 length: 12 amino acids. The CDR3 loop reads CASSPQGYEQYF. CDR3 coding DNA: TGTGCCAGCAGCCCACAGGGATACGAGCAGTACTTC.

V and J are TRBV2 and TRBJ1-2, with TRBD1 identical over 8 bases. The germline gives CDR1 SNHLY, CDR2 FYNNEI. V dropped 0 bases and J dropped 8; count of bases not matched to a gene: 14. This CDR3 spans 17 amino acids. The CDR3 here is CASSEAVGARGLGGYTF. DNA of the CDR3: TGTGCCAGCAGTGAAGCGGTCGGTGCCAGGGGGCTTGGGGGCTACACCTTC.

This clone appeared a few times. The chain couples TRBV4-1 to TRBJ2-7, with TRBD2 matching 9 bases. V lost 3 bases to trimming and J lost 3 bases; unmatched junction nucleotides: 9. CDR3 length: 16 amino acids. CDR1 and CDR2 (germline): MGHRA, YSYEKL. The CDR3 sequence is CASSQAPGLAVYEQYF. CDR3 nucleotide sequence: TGCGCCAGCAGCCAGGCTCCGGGACTAGCTGTCTACGAGCAGTACTTC.